The 2 T cell receptor beta chains below all came from one sample that was sequenced in a study of post-analysis software for immune sequencing data. Findings and limits, study-wide: Controls showed lower frequencies than patients for four to six TRBV segments, and TRBV5-6, TRBV5-1 and TRBV20-1 were among these.

Tagging with unique molecular identifiers was a feature of the TCR beta cDNA libraries. TCRdb redid the calling of the PCR reads with MiXCR, one entry per CDR3 protein. The repertoire holds about 150,000 distinct CDR3 sequences, with approximately 30% as singletons. Their recognized antigens are unknown. What was sequenced was blood. These receptors came from a girl aged 5-17 years with multiple sclerosis.

This clonotype was found many times. The CDR3 is CASSLPGVGYTF. CDR3 nucleotide sequence: TGTGCCAGCAGCTTGCCGGGGGTCGGCTACACCTTC. The chain uses TRBV5-6 and TRBJ1-2; D might be TRBD1 (5 bases). Deletions cut 1 base from V and 8 bases from J, with 9 bases between. The CDR3 consists of 12 residues. The germline V gene has CDR1 SGHDT and CDR2 YYEEEE.

The table lists this clonotype with many counts. The genes are TRBV7-9 and TRBJ2-3, with D hard to call. The germline V and J ends were trimmed by 5 bases and 6 bases, with 12 bases remaining between them. From germline, CDR1 is SEHNR and CDR2 FQNEAQ (reference sequence). There are 13 residues in the CDR3. The CDR3, as DNA: TGTGCCAGCAGCACCTCTGACCGCGATACGCAGTATTTT. Its translation is CASSTSDRDTQYF.